This T cell receptor beta chain was captured in a study of PD-L1 blockade in urothelial cancer. Templates that were synthetic TCR analogs were spiked into each PCR. Produced via immunoSEQ multiplex PCR; TCRdb's table is partial and in-frame only. In the table there are around 46,000 clones, roughly 86% of which are singletons. Time point noted: peripheral blood 6 weeks after treatment start. V shed 5 bases and J shed 2 bases, with 13 bases lying between them. The CDR3 sequence is 15 residues long. The germline V gene has CDR1 SGHVS and CDR2 FQNEAQ. Sample: PBMCs, taken around atezolizumab (anti-PD-L1) treatment. This clonotype was sampled from a man in his sixties with urothelial cancer. The chain links TRBV7-8 to TRBJ1-3; D is unresolved. Here the CDR3 reads CASSLLEGPGNTIYF. Here the CDR3 DNA reads TGTGCCAGCAGCCTCCTGGAGGGTCCTGGAAACACCATATATTTT.